The rows below give T cell receptor beta chains drawn from one sample of a study of post-analysis software for immune sequencing data. TCRdb re-derived calls from the PCR reads in MiXCR, one entry per CDR3 protein. The sample records 400,000 to 500,000 distinct CDR3 sequences, 35% to 45% being singletons. Sequencing was performed on blood. Source of these receptors: a girl under 10 years old with multiple sclerosis. Both conserved end residues are part of each CDR3. Each record gives: clone size, V gene, J gene, D gene, CDR3 protein, CDR3 DNA. D genes are given only for firm matches. The size field is filled for only some rows; it gives once, few, many or a size class.

>NA|TRBV6-5|TRBJ2-1|TRBD2
CASSMGTSGDNEQFF
TGTGCCAGCAGTATGGGGACTAGCGGGGATAATGAGCAGTTCTTC
>NA|TRBV7-9|TRBJ2-1|TRBD2
CASSEGTSSEQFF
TGTGCCAGCAGCGAGGGGACTAGCAGTGAGCAGTTCTTC
>NA|TRBV3-1|TRBJ1-5|TRBD1
CASSHAGGLQPQHF
TGTGCCAGCAGCCATGCAGGGGGCCTGCAGCCCCAGCATTTT
>NA|TRBV27|TRBJ2-7|NA
CASSFPSNEQYF
TGTGCCAGCAGTTTCCCGTCCAACGAGCAGTACTTC
>NA|TRBV9|TRBJ2-5|TRBD1
CASSASGTAKETQYF
TGTGCCAGCAGCGCCTCAGGGACAGCCAAAGAGACCCAGTACTTC
>NA|TRBV12-3/TRBV12-4|TRBJ2-5|NA
CASSPPGGRGETQYF
TGTGCCAGCAGTCCACCCGGGGGTAGGGGAGAGACCCAGTACTTC
>NA|TRBV12-3/TRBV12-4|TRBJ2-1|TRBD2
CASSLAGRKEQFF
TGTGCCAGCAGCTTAGCGGGACGGAAGGAGCAGTTCTTC
>NA|TRBV6-1|TRBJ1-5|NA
CASRPTHRAYSNQPQHF
TGTGCCAGCAGGCCCACCCACAGGGCTTATAGCAATCAGCCCCAGCATTTT
>few|TRBV18|TRBJ1-5|NA
CASSPPNQPQHF
TGTGCCAGCTCACCGCCAAATCAGCCCCAGCATTTT
>NA|TRBV20-1|TRBJ1-4|NA
CSAEGGTTNEKLFF
TGCAGTGCTGAAGGGGGGACGACTAATGAAAAACTGTTTTTT
>NA|TRBV29-1|TRBJ2-1|TRBD1
CSVERRGRGIDNEQFF
TGCAGCGTTGAAAGAAGGGGCAGGGGGATCGACAATGAGCAGTTCTTC
>once|TRBV7-6|TRBJ1-6|TRBD1
CASSLGTGQNSPLHF
TGTGCCAGCAGCCTCGGGACAGGGCAGAATTCACCCCTCCACTTT
>NA|TRBV3-1|TRBJ1-2|NA
CASSQAHNYGYTF
TGTGCCAGCAGCCAAGCCCATAACTATGGCTACACCTTC
>NA|TRBV6-1|TRBJ1-2|NA
CASSVSGYGYTF
TGTGCCAGCAGTGTATCAGGCTATGGCTACACCTTC
>few|TRBV7-9|TRBJ1-1|NA
CASSLRGPNTEAFF
TGTGCCAGCAGCTTACGGGGCCCGAACACTGAAGCTTTCTTT
>NA|TRBV6-4|TRBJ2-1|TRBD2
CASSDGLAGSYNEQFF
TGTGCCAGCAGTGACGGACTAGCGGGCTCCTACAATGAGCAGTTCTTC
>NA|TRBV7-3|TRBJ2-5|TRBD2
CASSIAGGETQYF
TGTGCCAGCAGCATAGCGGGGGGAGAGACCCAGTACTTC